This is a list of T cell receptor beta chains from one sample in a study of T-cell memory formation after mild COVID-19. In TCRdb, the 5' RACE reads were re-called with MiXCR into one record per CDR3 protein. The data show 300,000 to 400,000 distinct CDR3 sequences, with over 20% seen just once and approximately 12% held by the top ten. What was sequenced was PBMCs or a T cell subset sorted from them (not recorded which). These receptors were taken from an adult woman who had mild COVID-19 (a few samples of this study predate the infection). Cell type and time point are not known. CDR3s include the opening cysteine and the closing phenylalanine or tryptophan. The D gene is left open where the match is weak. Not every row has a clone size; where given, it reads once, few, many or a size class.

TRBJ2-5 | NA | TRBV5-1 | TRBD1 | CASSLAQTGASIGNQETQYF | TGCGCCAGCAGCTTGGCCCAGACAGGGGCTTCGATTGGGAATCAAGAGACCCAGTACTTC
TRBJ1-1 | many | TRBV3-1 | NA | CASSASGTEAFF | TGTGCCAGCAGCGCGTCTGGCACTGAAGCTTTCTTT
TRBJ1-3 | NA | TRBV7-8 | NA | CASSLGASLEPGNTIYF | TGTGCCAGCAGCTTAGGGGCCAGCCTGGAGCCTGGAAACACCATATATTTT
TRBJ1-6 | few | TRBV9 | TRBD1 | CASSPRDSYNSPLHF | TGTGCCAGCAGCCCCAGGGACAGCTATAATTCACCCCTCCACTTT
TRBJ1-1 | few | TRBV5-1 | NA | CASSLTWGPNTEAFF | TGCGCCAGCAGCTTGACTTGGGGTCCGAACACTGAAGCTTTCTTT
TRBJ1-1 | NA | TRBV20-1 | TRBD1 | CSARRDRGNTEAFF | TGCAGTGCTAGGCGGGACAGGGGAAACACTGAAGCTTTCTTT
TRBJ1-1 | many | TRBV6-5 | NA | CASSYHPSGTQEAFF | TGTGCCAGCAGTTACCACCCCTCCGGCACACAAGAAGCTTTCTTT
TRBJ2-3 | few | TRBV2 | TRBD2 | CASSEDDSGTSTDTQYF | TGTGCCAGCAGTGAAGATGATAGCGGGACTAGCACAGATACGCAGTATTTT
TRBJ2-1 | few | TRBV15 | NA | CATSRDGGRGSYNEQFF | TGTGCCACCAGCAGAGATGGGGGGCGGGGGTCTTACAATGAGCAGTTCTTC
TRBJ2-1 | NA | TRBV29-1 | NA | CSVEALGREQFF | TGCAGCGTTGAAGCTCTCGGCCGAGAGCAGTTCTTC
TRBJ1-1 | once | TRBV7-6 | NA | CASSPSRDDEAFF | TGTGCCAGCAGCCCCTCCAGGGACGATGAAGCTTTCTTT
TRBJ2-5 | NA | TRBV20-1 | NA | CSASWPQETQYF | TGCAGTGCTTCTTGGCCCCAAGAGACCCAGTACTTC
TRBJ2-7 | NA | TRBV29-1 | TRBD1 | CSVALDRVSYEQYF | TGCAGCGTGGCACTAGACAGGGTCTCCTACGAGCAGTACTTC
TRBJ2-7 | few | TRBV3-1 | NA | CASSQDFRGSTYEQYF | TGTGCCAGCAGCCAAGATTTTCGAGGAAGTACCTACGAGCAGTACTTC
TRBJ1-1 | NA | TRBV12-3/TRBV12-4 | NA | CASSERDGMNTEAFF | TGTGCCAGCAGCGAGAGGGACGGAATGAACACTGAAGCTTTCTTT
TRBJ2-7 | NA | TRBV12-3/TRBV12-4 | NA | CASRGRTYEQYF | TGTGCCAGCAGGGGGCGTACGTACGAGCAGTACTTC
TRBJ1-1 | few | TRBV29-1 | NA | CSVRGATEAFF | TGCAGCGTTAGGGGGGCCACTGAAGCTTTCTTT
TRBJ1-5 | NA | TRBV5-6 | TRBD1 | CASSNRDRNQPQHF | TGTGCCAGCAGCAACCGGGACAGGAATCAGCCCCAGCATTTT
TRBJ2-3 | NA | TRBV20-1 | TRBD2 | CSARAGTSGGDTQYF | TGCAGTGCTAGGGCTGGGACTAGCGGCGGGGATACGCAGTATTTT
TRBJ2-2 | few | TRBV6-2/TRBV6-3 | NA | CASSYSATGELFF | TGTGCCAGCAGTTACTCGGCCACCGGGGAGCTGTTTTTT
TRBJ1-2 | NA | TRBV5-1 | NA | CASSSGSNGYTF | TGCGCCAGCAGTTCAGGTTCAAATGGCTACACCTTC
TRBJ2-1 | many | TRBV20-1 | NA | CSARGRLAGNEQFF | TGCAGTGCTAGAGGAAGGCTAGCCGGCAATGAGCAGTTCTTC
TRBJ2-2 | few | TRBV13 | NA | CASSFLITGSNTGELFF | TGTGCCAGCAGCTTCCTGATAACAGGGTCGAACACCGGGGAGCTGTTTTTT
TRBJ2-3 | NA | TRBV11-2 | NA | CASSLTERTDTQYF | TGTGCCAGCAGTTTGACAGAACGCACAGATACGCAGTATTTT
TRBJ2-7 | few | TRBV5-8 | NA | CASSFPLYEQYF | TGTGCCAGCAGCTTTCCTCTCTACGAGCAGTACTTC
TRBJ1-1 | many | TRBV12-3/TRBV12-4 | NA | CASSFAGNTEAFF | TGTGCCAGCAGTTTTGCGGGAAACACTGAAGCTTTCTTT
TRBJ2-2 | few | TRBV6-5 | TRBD1 | CASRSNAGGSGGELFF | TGTGCCAGCAGATCCAACGCAGGGGGCTCCGGCGGGGAGCTGTTTTTT
TRBJ1-1 | few | TRBV6-1 | NA | CASGLGRLNTEAFF | TGTGCCAGCGGACTCGGACGGTTAAACACTGAAGCTTTCTTT
TRBJ2-1 | many | TRBV6-4 | NA | CASSDGVNYNEQFF | TGTGCCAGCAGTGACGGGGTTAATTACAATGAGCAGTTCTTC
TRBJ1-2 | many | TRBV7-3 | NA | CASSLGGAGYGYTF | TGTGCCAGCAGCTTAGGGGGCGCTGGGTATGGCTACACCTTC
TRBJ2-1 | few | TRBV5-1 | NA | CASSLVGGGSEQFF | TGCGCCAGCAGCTTGGTGGGGGGCGGTAGCGAGCAGTTCTTC
TRBJ1-4 | few | TRBV4-3 | NA | CASSQDTGSNEKLFF | TGCGCCAGCAGCCAAGATACGGGTTCTAATGAAAAACTGTTTTTT
TRBJ2-7 | NA | TRBV3-1 | NA | CASSQLGARDEQYF | TGTGCCAGCAGCCAACTAGGGGCTAGGGACGAGCAGTACTTC
TRBJ2-5 | NA | TRBV19 | NA | CASSEGGRLGETQYF | TGTGCCAGTAGTGAGGGAGGAAGACTGGGAGAGACCCAGTACTTC
TRBJ2-1 | NA | TRBV6-5 | TRBD1 | CASSYEGQGPYNEQFF | TGTGCCAGCAGTTACGAGGGACAGGGACCCTACAATGAGCAGTTCTTC
TRBJ1-1 | NA | TRBV7-9 | NA | CASSPAGQTEAFF | TGTGCCAGCAGCCCGGCTGGCCAGACTGAAGCTTTCTTT
TRBJ1-4 | NA | TRBV12-3/TRBV12-4 | NA | CASGGAGEKLFF | TGTGCCAGCGGAGGGGCGGGTGAAAAACTGTTTTTT
TRBJ2-2 | NA | TRBV5-1 | NA | CASSSQGHTGELFF | TGCGCCAGCAGCTCCCAGGGACACACCGGGGAGCTGTTTTTT
TRBJ1-1 | few | TRBV5-5 | NA | CASSFAHLGENTEAFF | TGTGCCAGCAGCTTTGCCCACTTGGGGGAGAACACTGAAGCTTTCTTT
TRBJ2-5 | many | TRBV7-3 | NA | CASSGGPQETQYF | TGTGCCAGCAGCGGGGGACCGCAAGAGACCCAGTACTTC
TRBJ1-1 | NA | TRBV7-3 | NA | CASSLMDRNTEAFF | TGTGCCAGCAGCTTAATGGACAGAAACACTGAAGCTTTCTTT
TRBJ2-3 | few | TRBV18 | NA | CASSPASTDTQYF | TGTGCCAGCTCACCCGCTTCCACAGATACGCAGTATTTT
TRBJ1-1 | NA | TRBV20-1 | TRBD1 | CSVGPPLQGTEAFF | TGCAGTGTCGGACCGCCCCTACAGGGGACTGAAGCTTTCTTT
TRBJ2-3 | few | TRBV7-2 | TRBD2 | CASSFPGPSGGITYSTDTQYF | TGTGCCAGCAGCTTCCCCGGGCCTAGCGGGGGGATAACTTATAGCACAGATACGCAGTATTTT
TRBJ1-1 | NA | TRBV6-2/TRBV6-3 | NA | CASSYDEMRQNTEAFF | TGTGCCAGCAGTTACGACGAGATGAGACAGAACACTGAAGCTTTCTTT
TRBJ1-2 | many | TRBV12-3/TRBV12-4 | NA | CASSLAGYGYTF | TGTGCCAGCAGTTTAGCGGGGTATGGCTACACCTTC
TRBJ2-1 | NA | TRBV29-1 | NA | CSGAPRGLYNEQFF | TGCAGCGGAGCTCCTAGGGGACTCTACAATGAGCAGTTCTTC
TRBJ2-3 | many | TRBV24-1 | TRBD2 | CATSWTSGSGADTQYF | TGTGCCACCAGTTGGACTAGCGGGAGTGGGGCAGATACGCAGTATTTT
TRBJ1-2 | NA | TRBV5-1 | NA | CASRQPGTAANYGYTF | TGCGCCAGCAGGCAACCCGGGACGGCAGCTAACTATGGCTACACCTTC
TRBJ1-6 | NA | TRBV6-5 | TRBD1 | CASSDRDRGLPLHF | TGTGCCAGCAGTGACCGGGACAGGGGGCTCCCCCTCCACTTT
TRBJ2-1 | NA | TRBV5-1 | NA | CASSLEWLGKYGANEQFF | TGCGCCAGCAGCTTGGAGTGGCTCGGAAAATACGGTGCCAATGAGCAGTTCTTC
TRBJ2-3 | few | TRBV4-1 | NA | CASSPPPMGTDTQYF | TGCGCCAGCAGCCCACCCCCTATGGGCACAGATACGCAGTATTTT